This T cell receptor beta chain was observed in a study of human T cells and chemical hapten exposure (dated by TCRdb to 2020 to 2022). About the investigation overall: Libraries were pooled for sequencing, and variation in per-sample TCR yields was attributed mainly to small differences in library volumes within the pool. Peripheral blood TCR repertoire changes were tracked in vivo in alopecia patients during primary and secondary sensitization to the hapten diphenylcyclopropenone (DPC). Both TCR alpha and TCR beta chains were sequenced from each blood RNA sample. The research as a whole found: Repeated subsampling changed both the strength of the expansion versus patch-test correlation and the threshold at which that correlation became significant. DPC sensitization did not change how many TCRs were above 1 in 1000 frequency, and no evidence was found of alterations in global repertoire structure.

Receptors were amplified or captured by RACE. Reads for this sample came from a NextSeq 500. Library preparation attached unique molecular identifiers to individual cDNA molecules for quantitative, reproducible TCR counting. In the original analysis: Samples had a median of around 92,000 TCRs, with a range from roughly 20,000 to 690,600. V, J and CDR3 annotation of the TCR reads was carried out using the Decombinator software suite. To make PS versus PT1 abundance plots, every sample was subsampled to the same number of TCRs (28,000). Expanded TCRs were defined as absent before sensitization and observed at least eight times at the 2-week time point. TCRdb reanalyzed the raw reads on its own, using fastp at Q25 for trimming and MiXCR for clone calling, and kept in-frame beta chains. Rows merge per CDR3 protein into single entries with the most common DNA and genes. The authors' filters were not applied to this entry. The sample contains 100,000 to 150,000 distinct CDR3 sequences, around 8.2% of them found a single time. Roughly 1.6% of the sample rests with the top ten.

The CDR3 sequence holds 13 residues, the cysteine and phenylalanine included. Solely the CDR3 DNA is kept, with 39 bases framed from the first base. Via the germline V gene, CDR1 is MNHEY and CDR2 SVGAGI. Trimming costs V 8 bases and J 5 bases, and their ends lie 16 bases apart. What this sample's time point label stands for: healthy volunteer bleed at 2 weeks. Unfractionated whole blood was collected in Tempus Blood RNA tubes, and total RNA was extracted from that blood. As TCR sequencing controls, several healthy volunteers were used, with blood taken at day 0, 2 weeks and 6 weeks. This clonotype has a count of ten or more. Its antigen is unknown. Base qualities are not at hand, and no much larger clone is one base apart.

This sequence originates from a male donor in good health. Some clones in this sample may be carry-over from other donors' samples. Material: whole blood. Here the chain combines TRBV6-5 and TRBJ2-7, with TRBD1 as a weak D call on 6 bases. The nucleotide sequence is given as TGTGCCAGCGGTCCCGGGACATGGAACGAGCAGTACTTC. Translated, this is CASGPGTWNEQYF.